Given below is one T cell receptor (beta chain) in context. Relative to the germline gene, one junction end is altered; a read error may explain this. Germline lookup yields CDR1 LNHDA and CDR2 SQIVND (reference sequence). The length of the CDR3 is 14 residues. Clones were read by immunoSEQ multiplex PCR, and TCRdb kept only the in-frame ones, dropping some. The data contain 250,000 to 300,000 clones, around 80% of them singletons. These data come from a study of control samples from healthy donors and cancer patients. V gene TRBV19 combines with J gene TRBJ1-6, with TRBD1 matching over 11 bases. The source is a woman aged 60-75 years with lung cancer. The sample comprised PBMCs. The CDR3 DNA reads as TGTGCCAGTAGGGACAGGGGGCTTGGTTCACCCCCCCACTTT. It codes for CASRDRGLGSPPHF. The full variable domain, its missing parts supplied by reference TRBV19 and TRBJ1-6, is DGGITQSPKYLFRKEGQNVTLSCEQNLNHDAMYWYRQDPGQGLRLIYYSQIVNDFQKGDIAEGYSVSREKKESFPLTVTSAQKNPTAFYLCASRDRGLGSPPHFGNGTRLTVT.